The clone carrying this TCR beta chain was detected a few times. The target antigen is unknown. Indicated time point: persistent/refractory GD, antithyroid drugs over 5 years with positive TRAb. PBMC-derived RNA was used for the TCR library. This sample stems from a study of regulatory T cells in long-lasting Graves disease. General study findings and limits: TRBV28, TRBJ1-2 and TRBJ2-5 were favored in persistent disease.

The V and J ends lost 6 bases and 4 bases respectively, with 12 bases between them. The CDR3 consists of 13 residues. Building of the TCR beta libraries involved iRepertoire HTBI primers and Arm-PCR of CDR3 regions. Using its own MiXCR run on the multiplex PCR reads, TCRdb lists one record per CDR3 protein. The sample includes roughly 400,000 distinct CDR3 sequences, approximately 22% of them seen just once. This sequence originates from a female donor with Graves disease. The chain couples TRBV12-3 or TRBV12-4 to TRBJ1-1; D not certain. Sequencing used peripheral blood mononuclear cells (PBMCs), obtained when the disease was refractory, from a patient treated with antithyroid drugs. The CDR3 sequence: CASSPTAATEAFF. The CDR3 DNA sequence: TGTGCCAGCAGCCCTACAGCGGCCACTGAAGCTTTCTTT.